Included here is one T cell receptor (beta chain) sequence, with context. The antigen it binds to is not known. No clone much larger than this one lies a single base away; base qualities are absent. Enrolling through a virtual design, the prospective study's participants ranged in age from roughly 18 to 95 years and lived across roughly 23 United States geographic areas. In the prospective study, participants were assigned to cohorts based on the clinical history participants reported in a screening survey and a study questionnaire. Recovered participants in ImmuneRACE Cohort 3 were defined by two consecutive negative NP/OP PCR tests, clearance by a healthcare professional, or resolution of symptoms. Mobile phlebotomists in the prospective study collected whole blood, serum and a nasopharyngeal or oropharyngeal swab from every participant. Additional blood draws and questionnaires over an approximately two-month period could optionally be provided by prospective study participants. Prospective study blood samples were shipped either frozen or at room temperature before DNA extraction.

This specimen comes from a study of blood T cell repertoires in COVID-19 (dated by TCRdb to about 2020). The study in broad terms: Samples from collaborators originated in the United States, Italy and Spain and spanned both the acute and convalescent phases of COVID-19. The material from the prospective study consisted of cDNA or gDNA derived from T cells, B-cell-depleted T cells, or PBMCs. Subjects who had been exposed to COVID-19, were actively infected with it, or had recovered from it provided the deeply sampled blood TCRbeta repertoires that made up the dataset. A freely available public database, intended as a resource for researchers studying the immune response to SARS-CoV-2, is where the repertoires were released. The samples were drawn from two sources: the first 160 participants of the ongoing ImmuneRACE study, and over 950 subjects contributed by 6 global collaborators. Sample metadata almost always included a de-identified subject ID, COVID-19 status, age in years and sex. Where HLA class I and class II types were available, the types were taken from metadata supplied by the sample provider, not from assay-based typing. Broader findings and caveats from the paper: How much clinical and demographic metadata was included differed by source and by participant, and the metadata was provided uncurated.

TCRbeta CDR3 regions were amplified from genomic DNA using the immunoSEQ Assay, a bias-controlled multiplex PCR. Per the source publication's procedure: Nucleated cell counts per sample were estimated from amplification of reference gene primers within the assay. To quantify the absolute abundance of each unique TCRbeta CDR3 rearrangement, sequence reads were collapsed and filtered. For each sample, productive Simpson clonality was calculated as the square root of Simpson's diversity index over productive rearrangements. The table was pulled from immuneACCESS by TCRdb, which kept in-frame rearrangements only. Such tables lose some clones; where checked, under half of the loss comes from unresolved V genes, and the rest has no known cause. V and J calls and clone size come straight from that table; D and trimming were deduced from the DNA. The sample has a few hundred thousand clones on record, about nine tenths of them singletons. 8.5% to 12% of the sample is taken by the ten largest.

Measured from the cysteine to the phenylalanine, the CDR3 is 17 residues long. The kept DNA is CDR3 alone, 51 bases in frame from the first base. The CDR1 and CDR2 encoded by the germline V gene (reference sequence) are WNHNN and SYGVQD. V is cut by 6 bases and J by 1 base, and the space between the germline ends is 19 bases. Sequencing was performed on PBMCs or T cells enriched from blood (not recorded which). The chain was built from TRBV10-1 and TRBJ1-5, with no confidently assigned D gene. The clonotype was recovered from a woman aged 18-30 years who had recovered from COVID-19. CDR3 protein: CASRLVSVQSSNQPQHF. The DNA is TGCGCCAGCAGGTTAGTAAGCGTCCAGTCCAGCAATCAGCCCCAGCATTTT.